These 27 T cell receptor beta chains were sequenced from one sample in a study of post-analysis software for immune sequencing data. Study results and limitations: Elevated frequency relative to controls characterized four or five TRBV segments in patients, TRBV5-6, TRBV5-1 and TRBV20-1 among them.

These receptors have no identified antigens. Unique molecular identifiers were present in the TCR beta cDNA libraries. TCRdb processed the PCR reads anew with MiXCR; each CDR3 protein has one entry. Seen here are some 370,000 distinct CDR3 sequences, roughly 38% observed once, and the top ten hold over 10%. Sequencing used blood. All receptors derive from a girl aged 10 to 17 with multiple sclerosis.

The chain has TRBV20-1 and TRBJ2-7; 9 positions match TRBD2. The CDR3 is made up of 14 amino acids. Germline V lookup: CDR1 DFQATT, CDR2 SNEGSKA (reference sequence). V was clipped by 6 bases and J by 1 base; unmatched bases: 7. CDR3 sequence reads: CSALISGRSYEQYF. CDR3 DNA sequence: TGCAGTGCCCTGATTAGCGGGAGATCCTACGAGCAGTACTTC.

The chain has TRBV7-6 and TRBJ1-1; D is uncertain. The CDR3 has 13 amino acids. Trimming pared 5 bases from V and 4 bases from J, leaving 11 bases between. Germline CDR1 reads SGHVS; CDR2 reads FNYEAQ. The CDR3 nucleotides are TGTGCCAGCAGCCCCGCGATGGGCACTGAAGCTTTCTTT. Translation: CASSPAMGTEAFF.

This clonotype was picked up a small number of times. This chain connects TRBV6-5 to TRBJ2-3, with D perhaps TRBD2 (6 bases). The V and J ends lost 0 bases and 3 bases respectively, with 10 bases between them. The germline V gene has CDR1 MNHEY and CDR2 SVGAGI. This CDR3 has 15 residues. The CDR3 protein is CASSYSGGSTDTQYF. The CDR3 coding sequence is TGTGCCAGCAGTTACTCGGGGGGATCAACAGATACGCAGTATTTT.

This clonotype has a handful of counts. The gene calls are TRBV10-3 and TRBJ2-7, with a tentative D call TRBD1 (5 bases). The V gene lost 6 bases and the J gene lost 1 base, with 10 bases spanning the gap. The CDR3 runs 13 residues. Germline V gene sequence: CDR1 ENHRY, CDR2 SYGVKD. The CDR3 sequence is CAIRTEESYEQYF. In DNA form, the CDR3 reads TGTGCCATCAGGACAGAAGAATCCTACGAGCAGTACTTC.

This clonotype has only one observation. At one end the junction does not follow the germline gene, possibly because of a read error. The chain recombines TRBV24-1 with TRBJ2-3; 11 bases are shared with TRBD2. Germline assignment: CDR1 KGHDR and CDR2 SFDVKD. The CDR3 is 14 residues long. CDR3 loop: CATHSGGATDTRYF. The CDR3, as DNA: TGTGCCACCCATAGCGGGGGGGCCACAGATACGCGGTATTTT.

CDR3 nucleotide sequence: TGCGCCAGCAGCTTTGAAGGACAGTGGAACACTGAAGCTTTCTTT. Translating gives CASSFEGQWNTEAFF. The chain links TRBV5-1 to TRBJ1-1, with a tentative D call TRBD1 (6 bases). This CDR3 comprises 15 residues. CDR1 SGHRS and CDR2 YFSETQ come from the germline V gene. Trimming took off 2 bases at V and 1 base at J, with 12 bases between the two ends.

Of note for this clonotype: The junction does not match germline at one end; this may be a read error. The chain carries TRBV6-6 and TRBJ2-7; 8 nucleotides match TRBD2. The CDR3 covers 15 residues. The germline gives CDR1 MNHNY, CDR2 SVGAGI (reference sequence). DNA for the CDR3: TGTACCAGCAGCGAGGGACTAGATTATTCCTACGAGCAGTACTTC. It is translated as CTSSEGLDYSYEQYF.

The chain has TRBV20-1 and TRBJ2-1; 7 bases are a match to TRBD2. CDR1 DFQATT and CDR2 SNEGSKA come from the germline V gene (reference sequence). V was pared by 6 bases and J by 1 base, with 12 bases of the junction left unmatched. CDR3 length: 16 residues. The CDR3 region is CSALTRSGGSYNEQFF. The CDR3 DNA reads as TGCAGTGCCCTGACCCGGTCGGGGGGTTCCTACAATGAGCAGTTCTTC.

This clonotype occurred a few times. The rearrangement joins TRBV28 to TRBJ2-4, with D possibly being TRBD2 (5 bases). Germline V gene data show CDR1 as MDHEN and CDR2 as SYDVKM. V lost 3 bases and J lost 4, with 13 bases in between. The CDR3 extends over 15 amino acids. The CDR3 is CASSLVRGGKNIQYF. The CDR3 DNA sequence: TGTGCCAGCAGTTTGGTCCGGGGTGGTAAAAACATTCAGTACTTC.

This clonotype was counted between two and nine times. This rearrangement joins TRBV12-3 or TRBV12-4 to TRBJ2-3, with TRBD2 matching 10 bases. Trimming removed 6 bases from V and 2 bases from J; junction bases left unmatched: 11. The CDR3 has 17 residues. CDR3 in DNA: TGTGCCAGCAGGAGTGGTCCTAGCGGGGGTCCCACAGATACGCAGTATTTT. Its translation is CASRSGPSGGPTDTQYF.

CDR3 region: CATKGTSRGQSNEQFF. The CDR3 DNA follows: TGTGCCACCAAAGGGACTAGCAGAGGGCAGTCGAATGAGCAGTTCTTC. The V gene is TRBV24-1, the J gene TRBJ2-1; 9 bases are a match to TRBD2. The CDR3 is 16 amino acids. The V and J ends lost 8 bases and 7 bases, in that order; junction bases with no gene match: 14. Germline V gene data show CDR1 as KGHDR and CDR2 as SFDVKD.

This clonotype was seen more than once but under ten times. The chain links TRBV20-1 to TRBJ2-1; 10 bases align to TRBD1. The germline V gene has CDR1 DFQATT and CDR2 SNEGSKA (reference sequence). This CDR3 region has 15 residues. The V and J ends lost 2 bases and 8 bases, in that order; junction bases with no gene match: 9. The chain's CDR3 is CSARTGTGEGHEQFF. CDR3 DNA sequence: TGCAGTGCTAGAACCGGGACAGGGGAAGGCCATGAGCAGTTCTTC.

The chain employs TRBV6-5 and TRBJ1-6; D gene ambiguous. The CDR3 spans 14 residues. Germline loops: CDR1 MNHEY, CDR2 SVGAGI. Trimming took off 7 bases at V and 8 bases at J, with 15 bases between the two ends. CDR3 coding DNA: TGTGCCAGCATGGGATTCCTCAAACATTCACCCCTCCACTTT. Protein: CASMGFLKHSPLHF.

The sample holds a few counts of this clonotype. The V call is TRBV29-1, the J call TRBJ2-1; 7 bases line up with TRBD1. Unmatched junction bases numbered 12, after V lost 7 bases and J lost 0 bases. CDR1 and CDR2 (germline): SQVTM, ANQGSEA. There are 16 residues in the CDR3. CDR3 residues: CSALGQILSSYNEQFF. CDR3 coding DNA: TGCAGCGCCCTGGGACAGATACTTAGCTCCTACAATGAGCAGTTCTTC.

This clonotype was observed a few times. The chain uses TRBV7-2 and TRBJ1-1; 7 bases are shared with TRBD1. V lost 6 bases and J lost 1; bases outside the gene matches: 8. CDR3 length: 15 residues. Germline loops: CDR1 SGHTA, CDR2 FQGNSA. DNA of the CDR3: TGTGCCAGCAGACCTGGCAGGGGGAGGAACACTGAAGCTTTCTTT. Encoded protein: CASRPGRGRNTEAFF.

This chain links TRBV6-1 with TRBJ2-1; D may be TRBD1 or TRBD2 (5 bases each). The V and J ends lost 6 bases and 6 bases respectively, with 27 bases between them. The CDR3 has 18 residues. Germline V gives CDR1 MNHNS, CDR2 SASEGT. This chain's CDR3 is CASSPFIATGTAVNEQFF. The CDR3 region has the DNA TGTGCCAGCAGCCCTTTCATCGCCACCGGGACCGCGGTCAATGAGCAGTTCTTC.

The CDR3 protein is CASSQSGRGNEQYF. The CDR3 nucleotides read TGCGCCAGCAGCCAGTCAGGGCGGGGTAACGAGCAGTACTTC. The gene calls are TRBV4-1 and TRBJ2-7; weak D call: TRBD2 (6 bases). The V gene lost 3 bases and the J gene lost 5 bases, with 14 bases spanning the gap. The CDR3 is made up of 14 amino acids. CDR1 and CDR2 (germline): MGHRA, YSYEKL.

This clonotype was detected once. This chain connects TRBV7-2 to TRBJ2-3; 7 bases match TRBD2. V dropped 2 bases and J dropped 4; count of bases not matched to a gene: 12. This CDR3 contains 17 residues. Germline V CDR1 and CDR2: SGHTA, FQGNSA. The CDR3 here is CASSLQRAPGRADTQYF. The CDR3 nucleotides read TGTGCCAGCAGCTTACAAAGGGCGCCGGGGAGGGCAGATACGCAGTATTTT.

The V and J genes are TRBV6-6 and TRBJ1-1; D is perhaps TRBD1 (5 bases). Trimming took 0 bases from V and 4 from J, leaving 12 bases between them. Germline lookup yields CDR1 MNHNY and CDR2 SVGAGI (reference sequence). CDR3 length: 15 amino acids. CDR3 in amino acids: CASSYSQGGVTEAFF. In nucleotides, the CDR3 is TGTGCCAGCAGTTACTCGCAGGGTGGGGTCACTGAAGCTTTCTTT.

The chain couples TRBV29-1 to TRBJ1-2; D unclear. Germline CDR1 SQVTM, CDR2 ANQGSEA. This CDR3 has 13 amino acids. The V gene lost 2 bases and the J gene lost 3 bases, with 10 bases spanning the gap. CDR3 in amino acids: CSVEFALDYGYTF. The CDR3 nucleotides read TGCAGCGTTGAATTCGCGCTTGACTATGGCTACACCTTC.

The CDR3 sequence is CASSPPGSGRSYEQYF. The CDR3 nucleotides are TGTGCCAGCAGCCCTCCCGGGTCCGGTAGGTCCTACGAGCAGTACTTC. The J gene is TRBJ2-7, the V gene TRBV13; no reliable D call. The CDR3 has 16 residues. Germline CDR1 reads PRHDT; CDR2 reads FYEKMQ (reference sequence). Between the trimmed V and J ends, which lost 5 bases and 1 base, there was a span of 18 bases.

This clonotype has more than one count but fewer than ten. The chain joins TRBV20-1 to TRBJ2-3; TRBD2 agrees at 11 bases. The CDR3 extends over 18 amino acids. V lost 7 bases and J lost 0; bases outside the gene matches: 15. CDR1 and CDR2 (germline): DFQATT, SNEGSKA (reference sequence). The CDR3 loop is CSVRVGLAGGASTDTQYF. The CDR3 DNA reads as TGCAGTGTAAGAGTCGGCCTAGCGGGGGGCGCTAGCACAGATACGCAGTATTTT.

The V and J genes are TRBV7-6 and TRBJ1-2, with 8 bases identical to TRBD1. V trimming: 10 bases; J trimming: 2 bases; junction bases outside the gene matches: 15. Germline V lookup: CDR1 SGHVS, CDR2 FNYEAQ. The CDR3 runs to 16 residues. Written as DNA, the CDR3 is TGTGCCATCGGACCAGGGGGCTCCAAGCTAAACTATGGCTACACCTTC. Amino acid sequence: CAIGPGGSKLNYGYTF.

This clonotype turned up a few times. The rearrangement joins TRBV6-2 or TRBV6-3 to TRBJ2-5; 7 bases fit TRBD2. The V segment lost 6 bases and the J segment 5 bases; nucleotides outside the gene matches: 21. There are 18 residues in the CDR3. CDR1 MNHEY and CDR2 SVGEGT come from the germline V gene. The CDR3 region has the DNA TGTGCCAGCAGCCCCCCACCCTGGCGGGGGTCCTTTTGGGAGACCCAGTACTTC. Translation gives CASSPPPWRGSFWETQYF.

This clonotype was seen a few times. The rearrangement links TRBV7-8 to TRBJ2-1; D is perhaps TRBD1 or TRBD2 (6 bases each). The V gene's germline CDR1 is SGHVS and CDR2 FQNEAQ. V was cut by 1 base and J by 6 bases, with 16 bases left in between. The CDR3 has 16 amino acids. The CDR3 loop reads CASSLEVGGDTNEQFF. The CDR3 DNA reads TGTGCCAGCAGCTTAGAGGTCGGGGGCGATACCAATGAGCAGTTCTTC.

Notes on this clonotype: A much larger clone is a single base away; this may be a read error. The CDR3 spells CSARPAGEPGTGELFF. CDR3 nucleotide sequence: TGCAGTGCTAGACCAGCGGGGGAGCCGGGCACCGGGGAGCTGTTTTTT. The rearrangement links TRBV20-1 to TRBJ2-2, with 8 bases identical to TRBD2. Losses at the gene ends were 2 bases for V and 4 bases for J; bases not matched to a gene: 9. The length of the CDR3 is 16 residues. Germline assignment: CDR1 DFQATT and CDR2 SNEGSKA (reference sequence).

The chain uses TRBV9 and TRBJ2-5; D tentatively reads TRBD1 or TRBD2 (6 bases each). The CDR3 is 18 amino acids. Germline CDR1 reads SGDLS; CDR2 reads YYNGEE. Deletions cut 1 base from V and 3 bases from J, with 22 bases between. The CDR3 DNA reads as TGTGCCAGCAGCGTAAGGGGGGCCTCTTTTCCCATCGAAGAGACCCAGTACTTC. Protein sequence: CASSVRGASFPIEETQYF.